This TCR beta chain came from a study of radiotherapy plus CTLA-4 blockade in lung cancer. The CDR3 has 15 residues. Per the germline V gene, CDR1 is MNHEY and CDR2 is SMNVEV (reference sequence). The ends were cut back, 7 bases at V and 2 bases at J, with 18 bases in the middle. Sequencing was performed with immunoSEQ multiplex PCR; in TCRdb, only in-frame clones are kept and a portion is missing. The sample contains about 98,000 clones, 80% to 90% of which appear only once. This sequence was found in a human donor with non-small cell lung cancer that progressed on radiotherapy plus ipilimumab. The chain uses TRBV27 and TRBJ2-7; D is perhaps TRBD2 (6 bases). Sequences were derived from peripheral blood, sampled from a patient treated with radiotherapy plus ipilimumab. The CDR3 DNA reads TGTGCCAGCATGGGGGAAAGAGCGGGTGCCTACGAGCAGTACTTC. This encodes CASMGERAGAYEQYF.